These T cell receptor beta chains were read from a single sample in a study of control samples from healthy donors and cancer patients. Generated by immunoSEQ multiplex PCR, the TCRdb table keeps only in-frame clones and is missing some. The table includes 100,000 to 150,000 clones, approximately 90% detected once. Sequencing was done on a sample of blood. All receptors derive from a young man in good health. Each CDR3 is given with its conserved first and last residue. The order of the fields is D gene, clone size, J gene, V gene, CDR3 protein, CDR3 DNA. The D gene is left open where the match is weak. Clone size is stated in some rows and not others, as once, few, many or a class when expanded.

d_call: .
clone_size: .
j_call: TRBJ2-2
v_call: TRBV6-4
cdr3_aa: CASSDSGGGNTGELFF
cdr3_nt: TGTGCCAGCAGTGACTCGGGCGGCGGGAACACCGGGGAGCTGTTTTTT

d_call: .
clone_size: .
j_call: TRBJ1-6
v_call: TRBV6-5
cdr3_aa: CASSRSGLYSPLHF
cdr3_nt: TGTGCCAGCAGCCGAAGCGGCCTTTATTCACCCCTCCACTTT

d_call: .
clone_size: .
j_call: TRBJ2-1
v_call: TRBV19
cdr3_aa: CASTIRGTLNEQFF
cdr3_nt: TGTGCCAGTACCATAAGGGGCACTCTTAATGAGCAGTTCTTC

d_call: TRBD1
clone_size: .
j_call: TRBJ1-1
v_call: TRBV4-1
cdr3_aa: CASSPTGQSNTEAFF
cdr3_nt: TGCGCCAGCAGCCCCACGGGACAGTCGAACACTGAAGCTTTCTTT

d_call: TRBD1
clone_size: .
j_call: TRBJ1-6
v_call: TRBV5-1
cdr3_aa: CASRTQGAPDSPLHF
cdr3_nt: TGCGCCAGCAGAACTCAGGGGGCGCCCGATTCACCCCTCCACTTT

d_call: TRBD1
clone_size: .
j_call: TRBJ2-3
v_call: TRBV28
cdr3_aa: CASSSGGSRTDTQYF
cdr3_nt: TGTGCCAGCAGTTCAGGGGGATCGCGCACAGATACGCAGTATTTT

d_call: .
clone_size: .
j_call: TRBJ2-5
v_call: TRBV6-6
cdr3_aa: CASSPSGFQETQYF
cdr3_nt: TGTGCCAGCAGCCCGAGCGGTTTCCAAGAGACCCAGTACTTC

d_call: .
clone_size: .
j_call: TRBJ2-2
v_call: TRBV7-8
cdr3_aa: CASSLLGELFF
cdr3_nt: TGTGCCAGCAGCTTATTAGGGGAGCTGTTTTTT

d_call: TRBD1
clone_size: .
j_call: TRBJ1-4
v_call: TRBV9
cdr3_aa: CASSARTGSNEKLFF
cdr3_nt: TGTGCCAGCAGCGCACGGACAGGGAGTAATGAAAAACTGTTTTTT

d_call: .
clone_size: .
j_call: TRBJ2-5
v_call: TRBV30
cdr3_aa: CAWSVRGGTQYF
cdr3_nt: TGTGCCTGGAGTGTACGCGGCGGGACCCAGTACTTC

d_call: .
clone_size: once
j_call: TRBJ1-1
v_call: TRBV18
cdr3_aa: CASSATGTVNTEAFF
cdr3_nt: TGTGCCAGCTCAGCAACTGGGACGGTGAACACTGAAGCTTTCTTT

d_call: .
clone_size: .
j_call: TRBJ1-3
v_call: TRBV30
cdr3_aa: CAWSVTGNTIYF
cdr3_nt: TGTGCCTGGAGTGTAACCGGAAACACCATATATTTT

d_call: .
clone_size: .
j_call: TRBJ1-1
v_call: TRBV7-9
cdr3_aa: CASSRTFRGMNTEAFF
cdr3_nt: TGTGCCAGCAGCCGGACCTTCAGGGGCATGAACACTGAAGCTTTCTTT

d_call: TRBD1
clone_size: .
j_call: TRBJ1-1
v_call: TRBV9
cdr3_aa: CASSVGQGNTEAFF
cdr3_nt: TGTGCCAGCAGCGTAGGACAGGGGAACACTGAAGCTTTCTTT

d_call: TRBD2
clone_size: once
j_call: TRBJ2-7
v_call: TRBV27
cdr3_aa: CASSPTSGGYSYEQYF
cdr3_nt: TGTGCCAGCAGTCCCACTAGCGGGGGGTACTCCTACGAGCAGTACTTC

d_call: .
clone_size: once
j_call: TRBJ1-2
v_call: TRBV5-1
cdr3_aa: CASSLEGNYGYTF
cdr3_nt: TGCGCCAGCAGCTTGGAGGGAAACTATGGCTACACCTTC

d_call: .
clone_size: few
j_call: TRBJ2-2
v_call: TRBV7-3
cdr3_aa: CASSLVGAGELFF
cdr3_nt: TGTGCCAGCAGCTTAGTAGGGGCCGGGGAGCTGTTTTTT

d_call: TRBD1
clone_size: .
j_call: TRBJ2-4
v_call: TRBV7-9
cdr3_aa: CASSPTRLYRDRGGIQYF
cdr3_nt: TGTGCCAGCAGCCCGACGCGACTTTACCGGGACAGAGGGGGCATTCAGTACTTC

d_call: .
clone_size: once
j_call: TRBJ1-2
v_call: TRBV14
cdr3_aa: CASSQAYRDGLFWGYTF
cdr3_nt: TGTGCCAGCAGCCAAGCCTATCGGGACGGACTATTCTGGGGCTACACCTTC

d_call: .
clone_size: .
j_call: TRBJ1-1
v_call: TRBV19
cdr3_aa: CASRRTANTEAFF
cdr3_nt: TGTGCCAGTAGGAGGACAGCGAACACTGAAGCTTTCTTT

d_call: .
clone_size: .
j_call: TRBJ2-5
v_call: TRBV5-1
cdr3_aa: CASSSWGRQETQYF
cdr3_nt: TGCGCCAGCAGCTCCTGGGGCAGACAAGAGACCCAGTACTTC

d_call: .
clone_size: .
j_call: TRBJ1-1
v_call: TRBV27
cdr3_aa: CASKAGNTEAFF
cdr3_nt: TGTGCCAGCAAGGCAGGGAACACTGAAGCTTTCTTT

d_call: TRBD1
clone_size: .
j_call: TRBJ1-2
v_call: TRBV25-1
cdr3_aa: CASSGDRGDYGYTF
cdr3_nt: TGTGCCAGCAGTGGGGACAGGGGTGACTATGGCTACACCTTC

d_call: .
clone_size: .
j_call: TRBJ1-1
v_call: TRBV5-1
cdr3_aa: CASSLRPVSMNTEAFF
cdr3_nt: TGCGCCAGCAGCCTCCGACCGGTTTCCATGAACACTGAAGCTTTCTTT

d_call: .
clone_size: few
j_call: TRBJ2-7
v_call: TRBV12-5
cdr3_aa: CASVPDTTYEQYF
cdr3_nt: TGTGCTAGTGTCCCGGACACTACCTACGAGCAGTACTTC

d_call: TRBD1
clone_size: .
j_call: TRBJ1-5
v_call: TRBV2
cdr3_aa: CASSEGDRGPNQPQHF
cdr3_nt: TGTGCCAGCAGTGAAGGGGACAGGGGTCCGAATCAGCCCCAGCATTTT

d_call: .
clone_size: .
j_call: TRBJ2-2
v_call: TRBV2
cdr3_aa: CASSWGGTGELFF
cdr3_nt: TGTGCCAGCAGTTGGGGTGGCACCGGGGAGCTGTTTTTT

d_call: TRBD1
clone_size: .
j_call: TRBJ1-2
v_call: TRBV2
cdr3_aa: CARAGTGTNYGYTF
cdr3_nt: TGTGCCAGAGCCGGGACAGGGACCAACTATGGCTACACCTTC

d_call: TRBD1
clone_size: .
j_call: TRBJ1-6
v_call: TRBV7-2
cdr3_aa: CASSLRDSNSPLHF
cdr3_nt: TGTGCCAGCAGCCTCAGGGACAGCAATTCACCCCTCCACTTT

d_call: .
clone_size: once
j_call: TRBJ2-3
v_call: TRBV7-2
cdr3_aa: CASSLNRVTDTQYF
cdr3_nt: TGTGCCAGCAGCTTAAACAGGGTGACGGATACGCAGTATTTT

d_call: .
clone_size: .
j_call: TRBJ2-7
v_call: TRBV7-2
cdr3_aa: CASSLGQPVYEQYF
cdr3_nt: TGTGCCAGCAGCTTAGGGCAGCCTGTTTACGAGCAGTACTTC

d_call: .
clone_size: .
j_call: TRBJ2-3
v_call: TRBV5-1
cdr3_aa: CASSLGGARSDTQYF
cdr3_nt: TGCGCCAGCAGCTTGGGGGGGGCGAGGTCAGATACGCAGTATTTT

d_call: .
clone_size: .
j_call: TRBJ1-4
v_call: TRBV29-1
cdr3_aa: CSVEGGGDTNEKLFF
cdr3_nt: TGCAGCGTTGAAGGGGGAGGGGACACGAATGAAAAACTGTTTTTT

d_call: TRBD2
clone_size: .
j_call: TRBJ2-3
v_call: TRBV30
cdr3_aa: CAWSVLAGVADTQYF
cdr3_nt: TGTGCCTGGAGTGTTTTAGCGGGGGTAGCAGATACGCAGTATTTT

d_call: .
clone_size: .
j_call: TRBJ2-1
v_call: TRBV6-1
cdr3_aa: CASSDGTASYNEQFF
cdr3_nt: TGTGCCAGCAGTGACGGGACCGCGTCCTACAATGAGCAGTTCTTC

d_call: .
clone_size: .
j_call: TRBJ1-1
v_call: TRBV5-4
cdr3_aa: CASSRYGEAFF
cdr3_nt: TGTGCCAGCAGCCGGTACGGAGAAGCTTTCTTT

d_call: TRBD2
clone_size: .
j_call: TRBJ2-7
v_call: TRBV11-2
cdr3_aa: CASSLIGKRGPRFYEQYF
cdr3_nt: TGTGCCAGCAGCTTAATCGGGAAGCGGGGGCCTCGCTTCTACGAGCAGTACTTC

d_call: .
clone_size: .
j_call: TRBJ2-2
v_call: TRBV5-4
cdr3_aa: CASSLALQEVTGELFF
cdr3_nt: TGTGCCAGCAGCTTGGCCTTACAGGAGGTCACCGGGGAGCTGTTTTTT

d_call: TRBD1
clone_size: once
j_call: TRBJ1-1
v_call: TRBV27
cdr3_aa: CASTGQGNTEAFF
cdr3_nt: TGTGCCAGCACCGGACAGGGGAACACTGAAGCTTTCTTT

d_call: .
clone_size: .
j_call: TRBJ2-6
v_call: TRBV18
cdr3_aa: CASSSSGRSGANVLTF
cdr3_nt: TGTGCCAGCTCATCCTCGGGCCGCTCTGGGGCCAACGTCCTGACTTTC

d_call: TRBD1
clone_size: .
j_call: TRBJ2-7
v_call: TRBV19
cdr3_aa: CASSRGQGGYEQYF
cdr3_nt: TGTGCCAGTAGTAGAGGACAGGGCGGCTACGAGCAGTACTTC

d_call: .
clone_size: .
j_call: TRBJ2-3
v_call: TRBV21-1
cdr3_aa: CASSKVRTSGVMRDTQYF
cdr3_nt: TGTGCCAGCAGCAAAGTCCGGACTAGCGGGGTCATGAGAGATACGCAGTATTTT

d_call: .
clone_size: .
j_call: TRBJ2-1
v_call: TRBV7-8
cdr3_aa: CASSLFHIEQFF
cdr3_nt: TGTGCCAGCAGCTTGTTTCACATTGAGCAGTTCTTC

d_call: .
clone_size: .
j_call: TRBJ1-6
v_call: TRBV3-1/TRBV3-2
cdr3_aa: CASSQAGPNSPLHF
cdr3_nt: TGTGCCAGCAGCCAAGCAGGGCCCAATTCACCCCTCCACTTT

d_call: .
clone_size: .
j_call: TRBJ1-3
v_call: TRBV6-1
cdr3_aa: CASSELGTAGNTIYF
cdr3_nt: TGTGCCAGCAGTGAGTTGGGGACGGCTGGAAACACCATATATTTT

d_call: TRBD2
clone_size: .
j_call: TRBJ2-7
v_call: TRBV28
cdr3_aa: CASSLAGDSYEQYF
cdr3_nt: TGTGCCAGCAGTTTAGCGGGGGATTCCTACGAGCAGTACTTC

d_call: .
clone_size: .
j_call: TRBJ1-5
v_call: TRBV6-5
cdr3_aa: CASRGRGGQPQHF
cdr3_nt: TGTGCCAGCAGAGGACGAGGTGGTCAGCCCCAGCATTTT

d_call: TRBD1
clone_size: .
j_call: TRBJ1-1
v_call: TRBV11-2
cdr3_aa: CASSPEAGQGPLSRTEAFF
cdr3_nt: TGTGCCAGCAGCCCAGAGGCGGGACAGGGGCCTCTGTCGCGAACTGAAGCTTTCTTT

d_call: .
clone_size: once
j_call: TRBJ1-2
v_call: TRBV5-1
cdr3_aa: CASSLHRGVFYGYTF
cdr3_nt: TGCGCCAGCAGCTTGCACAGAGGAGTATTCTATGGCTACACCTTC

d_call: TRBD2
clone_size: .
j_call: TRBJ2-1
v_call: TRBV14
cdr3_aa: CASSQDGTAPGLAVYNEQFF
cdr3_nt: TGTGCCAGCAGCCAAGATGGGACGGCCCCGGGACTAGCGGTTTACAATGAGCAGTTCTTC

d_call: TRBD1
clone_size: .
j_call: TRBJ1-2
v_call: TRBV5-1
cdr3_aa: CASSLVSGTAHYGYTF
cdr3_nt: TGCGCCAGCAGCTTGGTTTCGGGGACAGCACACTATGGCTACACCTTC

d_call: .
clone_size: .
j_call: TRBJ1-1
v_call: TRBV7-9
cdr3_aa: CASSLMEDTEAFF
cdr3_nt: TGTGCCAGCAGCTTAATGGAGGACACTGAAGCTTTCTTT

d_call: TRBD2
clone_size: .
j_call: TRBJ2-1
v_call: TRBV5-1
cdr3_aa: CASSPRTSGTTYNEQFF
cdr3_nt: TGCGCCAGCAGCCCAAGGACTAGCGGGACGACCTACAATGAGCAGTTCTTC

d_call: TRBD1
clone_size: .
j_call: TRBJ2-5
v_call: TRBV5-1
cdr3_aa: CASSLQDRGRQETQYF
cdr3_nt: TGCGCCAGCAGCCTCCAGGACAGGGGGAGGCAAGAGACCCAGTACTTC